The clone carrying this TCR beta chain came up a few times. The source of the sample is a study of human T cells and chemical hapten exposure. TCRdb passed the RACE reads through MiXCR, listing each CDR3 protein once. This table has about 54,000 distinct CDR3 sequences, about 10% appearing once. Described time point: patch test 2, 6 weeks after DPC sensitization. Indicated treatment: therapeutic diphenylcyclopropenone sensitization with weekly scalp DPC. The source of this sequence is a woman in her forties or fifties with alopecia areata. Some clones in this sample may be carry-over from other donors' samples. The sample here was whole blood, taken in connection with sensitization to the hapten diphenylcyclopropenone (DPC).

The CDR3: CASSRPGLQHVGYTF. The CDR3 nucleotides read TGTGCCAGCAGTCGCCCGGGACTTCAACACGTTGGCTACACCTTC. The rearrangement joins TRBV12-3 or TRBV12-4 to TRBJ1-2; D possibly corresponds to TRBD1 (5 bases). Trimming took 5 bases from V and 7 from J, leaving 20 bases between them. CDR3 length equals 15 residues.